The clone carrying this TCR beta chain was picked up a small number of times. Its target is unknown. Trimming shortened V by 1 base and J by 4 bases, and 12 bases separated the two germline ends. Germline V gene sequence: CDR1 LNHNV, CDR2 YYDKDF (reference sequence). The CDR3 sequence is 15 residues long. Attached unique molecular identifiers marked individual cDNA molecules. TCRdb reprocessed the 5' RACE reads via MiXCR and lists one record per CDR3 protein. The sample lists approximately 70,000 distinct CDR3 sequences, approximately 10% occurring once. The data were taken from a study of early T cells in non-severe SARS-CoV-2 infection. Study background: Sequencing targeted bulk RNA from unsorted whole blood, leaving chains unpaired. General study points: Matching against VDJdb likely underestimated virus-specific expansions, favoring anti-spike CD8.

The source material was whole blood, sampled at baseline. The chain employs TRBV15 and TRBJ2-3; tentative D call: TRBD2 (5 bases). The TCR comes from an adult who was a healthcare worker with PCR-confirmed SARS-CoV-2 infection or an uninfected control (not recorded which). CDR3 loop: CATSRVGFGADTQYF. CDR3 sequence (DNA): TGTGCCACCAGCAGAGTTGGATTCGGGGCAGATACGCAGTATTTT. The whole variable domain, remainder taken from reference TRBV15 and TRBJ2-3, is DAMVIQNPRYQVTQFGKPVTLSCSQTLNHNVMYWYQQKSSQAPKLLFHYYDKDFNNEADTPDNFQSRRPNTSFCFLDIRSPGLGDTAMYLCATSRVGFGADTQYFGPGTRLTVL.